This T cell receptor (beta chain) was obtained from a study of cytomegalovirus exposure and HLA in healthy donors. About this clone: Its antigen is not identified.

General study findings and limits: As a later analysis revealed, the rate of TCR association differed by HLA locus, with DRB1 most and HLA-C fewest.

The study ran its PCR with 60 Vbeta and 13 Jbeta primers. TCRdb keeps only in-frame clones here, not all; method: immunoSEQ multiplex PCR. The table records fewer than 150,000 clones, approximately 79% of them present only once. This CDR3 contains 14 residues. With 6 bases clipped from V and 5 bases from J, the junction kept 8 bases outside the gene matches. In germline, CDR1 is SNHLY, CDR2 FYNNEI. The clonotype was recovered from a man between 35 and 55 years old in good health and CMV-seropositive. The chain links TRBV2 to TRBJ2-7; 9 nucleotides match TRBD2. The sequenced material came from PBMCs. The CDR3 coding sequence is TGTGCCAGCAGGCGGGAGGGCCTAACGCACGAGCAGTACTTC. Its protein is CASRREGLTHEQYF.